These T cell receptor beta chains were read from a single sample in a study of regulatory T cells in long-lasting Graves disease. TCRdb reprocessed the multiplex PCR reads with MiXCR, giving one entry per CDR3 protein. This table has 600,000 to 850,000 distinct CDR3 sequences, 25% to 35% appearing once. Sequenced material: peripheral blood mononuclear cells (PBMCs), taken when the disease was refractory, from a patient treated with antithyroid drugs. The receptors stem from a female donor with Graves disease. Each CDR3 is given with its conserved first and last residue. The order of the fields is clone size, V gene, J gene, CDR3 protein. Not every row has a clone size; where given, it reads once, few, many or a size class.

>NA|TRBV7-3|TRBJ1-6
CASTQGTARSYNSPLHF
>few|TRBV6-1|TRBJ2-2
CASTPRDFSNTGELFF
>NA|TRBV6-5|TRBJ1-5
CASSYFAGGNRNQPQHF
>many|TRBV11-2|TRBJ2-2
CASSLGQRLAGGRNTGELFF
>NA|TRBV6-1|TRBJ1-3
CASRSTGTGAGNTIYF
>few|TRBV20-1|TRBJ1-1
CSGKPGGGTEAFF
>NA|TRBV10-3|TRBJ1-1
CAISESGLGQGVTEAFF
>NA|TRBV20-1|TRBJ1-5
CSAIGQVGQPQHF
>NA|TRBV20-1|TRBJ2-3
CSAREEALGTDTQYF
>NA|TRBV5-4|TRBJ1-4
CASSVRTGPGEKLFF
>NA|TRBV7-9|TRBJ1-1
CASSLVTRGVTEAFF
>NA|TRBV7-3|TRBJ1-2
CASSLIKTVDGYTF
>NA|TRBV12-3/TRBV12-4|TRBJ2-7
CASSLENYEQYF
>few|TRBV12-5|TRBJ1-5
CASGTQGAGQPQHF
>NA|TRBV7-9|TRBJ1-4
CASSRTGGFNEKLFF
>NA|TRBV3-1|TRBJ2-1
CASSPYWRLAGGAAYNEQFF
>many|TRBV12-3/TRBV12-4|TRBJ2-1
CASSWWESSYNEQFF
>NA|TRBV28|TRBJ1-5
CASRQTDSNQPQHF
>NA|TRBV28|TRBJ1-1
CASSFSAKTLKAFF
>few|TRBV5-6|TRBJ1-5
CASSLFGGQDQPQHF
>NA|TRBV24-1|TRBJ1-5
CATSEAGTNQPQHF
>few|TRBV6-1|TRBJ1-1
CASRYSGDMNTEAFF
>few|TRBV12-5|TRBJ2-5
CASGFQSETQYF
>NA|TRBV11-2|TRBJ2-3
CASSLRGTSGRGSTDTQYF
>few|TRBV7-8|TRBJ1-2
CASSLMQRLSGYTF
>few|TRBV19|TRBJ2-7
CASSRDSGSVSYEQYF
>NA|TRBV7-3|TRBJ2-5
CASSSGTSVETQYF
>NA|TRBV10-3|TRBJ1-1
CAISVEGSSEAFF
>NA|TRBV12-3/TRBV12-4|TRBJ2-5
CASSVTGGQETQYF
>few|TRBV29-1|TRBJ1-5
CSVATGNSNQPQHF
>NA|TRBV19|TRBJ1-1
CASRGGPNTEAFF
>many|TRBV28|TRBJ2-7
CASSLSGGSVYEQYF
>NA|TRBV5-4|TRBJ1-4
CASSLGATATNEKLFF
>NA|TRBV20-1|TRBJ1-5
CSARRTEESNQPQHF
>many|TRBV7-2|TRBJ2-7
CATFPGEQYF
>many|TRBV29-1|TRBJ1-1
CSVGSPGTGEAFF
>few|TRBV7-9|TRBJ1-1
CASSLGTARTEAFF
>NA|TRBV11-2|TRBJ2-7
CASSLGGGPDEQYF
>few|TRBV19|TRBJ1-5
CASSIGKAGDLFSNQPQHF
>few|TRBV28|TRBJ2-7
CASTRAVPGEQYF
>NA|TRBV29-1|TRBJ2-2
CSVRLLNTGELFF
>few|TRBV6-1|TRBJ1-2
CASSPRTGAKGYTF
>NA|TRBV19|TRBJ1-2
CASSIRSTGGYTF
>NA|TRBV7-9|TRBJ1-5
CASSGVSRGLNNQPQHF
>NA|TRBV6-1|TRBJ1-4
CASSEGTGGRGEKLFF
>NA|TRBV2|TRBJ1-2
CASSQGKEHGYTF
>few|TRBV19|TRBJ1-2
CASSIRSGDGYTF
>NA|TRBV10-1|TRBJ1-1
CASSPATGGNGAFF
>few|TRBV9|TRBJ1-4
CASSGLGQGNEKLFF
>few|TRBV15|TRBJ2-7
CATSRGAQNYEQYF
>NA|TRBV29-1|TRBJ2-5
CSVVRGETQYF
>NA|TRBV20-1|TRBJ2-7
CSAPPAPTCRPYEQYF